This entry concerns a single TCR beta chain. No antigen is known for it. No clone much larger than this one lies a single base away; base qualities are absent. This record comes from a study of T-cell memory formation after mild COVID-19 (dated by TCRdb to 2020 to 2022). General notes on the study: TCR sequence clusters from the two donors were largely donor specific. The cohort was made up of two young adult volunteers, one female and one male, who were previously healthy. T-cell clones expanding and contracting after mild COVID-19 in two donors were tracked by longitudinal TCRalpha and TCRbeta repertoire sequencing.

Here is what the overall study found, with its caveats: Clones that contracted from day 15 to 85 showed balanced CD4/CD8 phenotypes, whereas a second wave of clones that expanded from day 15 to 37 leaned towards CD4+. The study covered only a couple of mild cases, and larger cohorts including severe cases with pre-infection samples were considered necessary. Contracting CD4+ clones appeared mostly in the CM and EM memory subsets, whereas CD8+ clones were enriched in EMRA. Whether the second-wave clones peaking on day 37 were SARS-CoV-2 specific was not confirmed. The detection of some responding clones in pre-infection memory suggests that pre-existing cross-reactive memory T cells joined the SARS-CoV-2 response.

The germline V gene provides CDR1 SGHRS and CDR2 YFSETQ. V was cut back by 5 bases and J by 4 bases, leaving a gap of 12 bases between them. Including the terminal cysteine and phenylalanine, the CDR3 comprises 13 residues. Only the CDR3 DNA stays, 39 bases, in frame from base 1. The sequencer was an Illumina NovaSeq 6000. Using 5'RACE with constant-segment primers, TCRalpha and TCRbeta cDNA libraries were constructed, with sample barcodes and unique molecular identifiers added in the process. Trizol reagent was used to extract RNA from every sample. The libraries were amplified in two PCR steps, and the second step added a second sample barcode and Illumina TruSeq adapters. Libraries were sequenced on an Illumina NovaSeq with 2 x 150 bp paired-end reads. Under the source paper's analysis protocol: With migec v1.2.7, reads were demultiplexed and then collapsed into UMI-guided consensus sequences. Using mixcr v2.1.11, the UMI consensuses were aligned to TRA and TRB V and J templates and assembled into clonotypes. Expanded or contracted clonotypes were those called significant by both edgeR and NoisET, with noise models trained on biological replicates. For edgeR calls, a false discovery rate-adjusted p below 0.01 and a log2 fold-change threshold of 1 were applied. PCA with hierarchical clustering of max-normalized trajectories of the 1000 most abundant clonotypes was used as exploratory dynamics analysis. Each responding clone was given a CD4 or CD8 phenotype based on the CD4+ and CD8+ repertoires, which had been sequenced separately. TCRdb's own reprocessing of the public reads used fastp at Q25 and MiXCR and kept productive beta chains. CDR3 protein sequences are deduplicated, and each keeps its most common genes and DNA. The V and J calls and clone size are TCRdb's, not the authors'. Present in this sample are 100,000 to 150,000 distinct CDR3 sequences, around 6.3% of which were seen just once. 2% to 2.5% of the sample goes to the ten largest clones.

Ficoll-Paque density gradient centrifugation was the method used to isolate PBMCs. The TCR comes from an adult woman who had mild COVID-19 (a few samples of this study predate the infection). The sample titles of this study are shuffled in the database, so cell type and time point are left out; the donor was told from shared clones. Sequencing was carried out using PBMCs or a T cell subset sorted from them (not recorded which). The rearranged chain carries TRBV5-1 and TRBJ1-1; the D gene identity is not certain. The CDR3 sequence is CASRSEGITEAFF. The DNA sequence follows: TGCGCCAGCAGGAGTGAGGGAATCACTGAAGCTTTCTTT.